Below, 10 T cell receptor beta chains from the same sample are listed, as sequenced in a study of T cells after yellow fever vaccination. TCRdb processed the 5' RACE reads anew with MiXCR; each CDR3 protein has one entry. The repertoire consists of under 100,000 distinct CDR3 sequences, with around 5.8% occurring once and the leading ten covering 35% to 45%. Sequenced material: CD8+ T cells sorted from PBMCs, taken 10 days after the yellow fever booster vaccination. The receptors were sampled from a man between 18 and 35 years old who received the YFV17D yellow fever vaccine.

This clonotype was counted only a few times. The genes are TRBV7-6 and TRBJ2-2; 8 bases agree with TRBD1. J lost 2 bases, V lost 2 bases, and 4 bases had no gene match. This CDR3 comprises 16 residues. Germline V lookup: CDR1 SGHVS, CDR2 FNYEAQ. CDR3 in DNA: TGTGCCAGCAGCTTATGGACAGGGCTTAACACCGGGGAGCTGTTTTTT. Translation: CASSLWTGLNTGELFF.

The sample holds a few counts of this clonotype. V is TRBV5-5 and J is TRBJ2-3; TRBD1 aligns across 8 bases. Germline V gene sequence: CDR1 SGHKS, CDR2 YYEKEE (reference sequence). J gave up 1 base and V 5 bases, and 3 bases lay outside the gene matches. This CDR3 contains 14 residues. The CDR3 here is CASRQTGGTDTQYF. Written as DNA, the CDR3 is TGTGCCAGCAGACAGACAGGGGGCACAGATACGCAGTATTTT.

This clonotype was found many times. The chain combines TRBV7-8 with TRBJ1-5; D may be TRBD1 (5 bases). Trimming shortened V by 5 bases and J by 5 bases, and 10 bases separated the two germline ends. In germline, CDR1 is SGHVS, CDR2 FQNEAQ. The length of the CDR3 is 13 residues. The CDR3 bases are TGTGCCAGCAGCGGAAGGGGAGATCAGCCCCAGCATTTT. This sequence encodes CASSGRGDQPQHF.

This clonotype was detected ten times or more. The rearrangement joins TRBV20-1 to TRBJ1-1; no reliable D call. The CDR3 is made up of 12 amino acids. The germline V gene has CDR1 DFQATT and CDR2 SNEGSKA (reference sequence). V lost 1 base, J lost 10 bases, and 13 bases lay in between. CDR3 amino acids: CSARGQSPGAFF. The CDR3 nucleotides read TGCAGTGCTAGAGGGCAGTCGCCCGGAGCTTTCTTT.

This clonotype was seen a few times. This chain connects TRBV3-1 to TRBJ2-3, with unresolved D. Germline V lookup: CDR1 LGHDT, CDR2 YNNKEL (reference sequence). V lost 0 bases and J 4 bases, leaving 20 bases between the germline ends. CDR3 size: 18 residues. The CDR3 loop is CASSQDSTPFPYPDTQYF. The CDR3 nucleotides read TGTGCCAGCAGCCAAGATTCCACACCATTCCCTTACCCAGATACGCAGTATTTT.

This clonotype was picked up a small number of times. CDR3 sequence: CASSLLDYPQYEQYV. CDR3 coding DNA: TGCGCCAGCAGTCTATTGGACTATCCTCAATACGAGCAGTACGTC. This chain uses TRBV23-1 with TRBJ2-7; D may be TRBD2 (6 bases). TRBV23-1 is assigned to the ORF class and has an uncertain function. The CDR3 has 15 residues. V was shortened by 4 bases and J by 4 bases, with 17 bases between the two germline ends.

In this sample, this clonotype turned up many times. The chain combines TRBV7-9 with TRBJ2-6; 7 bases agree with TRBD1. Trimming at V came to 4 bases and at J to 0 bases, leaving 9 bases not matched to a gene. The V gene's germline CDR1 is SEHNR and CDR2 FQNEAQ (reference sequence). The CDR3 has 18 residues. The CDR3 here is CASSSNRDSSSGANVLTF. CDR3 sequence (DNA): TGTGCCAGCAGCTCAAACCGGGACAGCTCCTCTGGGGCCAACGTCCTGACTTTC.

In its sample, this clonotype was seen many times. The chain recombines TRBV20-1 with TRBJ2-6, with no clear D. The CDR3 has 13 residues. The germline CDR1 and CDR2 sequences are DFQATT and SNEGSKA (reference sequence). V lost 1 base, J lost 0 bases, and 1 base lay in between. The CDR3 DNA follows: TGCAGTGCTAGAGTCTCTGGGGCCAACGTCCTGACTTTC. It specifies CSARVSGANVLTF.

The J gene is TRBJ2-2, the V gene TRBV9; D remains ambiguous. This CDR3 has 14 amino acids. The germline V and J ends were trimmed by 5 bases and 2 bases, with 10 bases remaining between them. Germline CDR1 SGDLS, CDR2 YYNGEE. The CDR3 spells CASSFGRNTGELFF. CDR3 coding DNA: TGTGCCAGCAGTTTCGGCAGAAACACCGGGGAGCTGTTTTTT.

The sample holds a few counts of this clonotype. This CDR3 reads CASSLAGRRDNTDTQYF. The DNA of the CDR3 is TGTGCCAGCAGCTTAGCAGGGAGGAGGGACAACACAGATACGCAGTATTTT. This chain connects TRBV7-9 to TRBJ2-3; D possibly matches TRBD1 or TRBD2 (6 bases each). The CDR3 has 17 residues. The V end lost 0 bases, the J end lost 2 bases, and 15 bases lay between the germline ends. CDR1 and CDR2 from the germline V gene are SEHNR and FQNEAQ (reference sequence).